This TCR beta chain was profiled in a study of T-cell memory formation after mild COVID-19. This clonotype was found many times. One entry per CDR3 protein results from TCRdb running MiXCR on the 5' RACE reads. Among a few hundred thousand distinct CDR3 sequences listed, around 28% were seen once. The CDR3 totals 13 residues. V was shortened by 3 bases and J by 1 base, with 6 bases between the two germline ends. The V gene's germline CDR1 is SGHTA and CDR2 FQGNSA. The chain combines TRBV7-2 with TRBJ2-5, with D tentatively TRBD2 (5 bases). Sample: PBMCs or a T cell subset sorted from them (not recorded which). This TCR came from an adult woman who had mild COVID-19 (a few samples of this study predate the infection). Cell type and time point are not known. DNA for the CDR3: TGTGCCAGCAGCTTCCGGGGCCAAGAGACCCAGTACTTC. It translates to CASSFRGQETQYF.